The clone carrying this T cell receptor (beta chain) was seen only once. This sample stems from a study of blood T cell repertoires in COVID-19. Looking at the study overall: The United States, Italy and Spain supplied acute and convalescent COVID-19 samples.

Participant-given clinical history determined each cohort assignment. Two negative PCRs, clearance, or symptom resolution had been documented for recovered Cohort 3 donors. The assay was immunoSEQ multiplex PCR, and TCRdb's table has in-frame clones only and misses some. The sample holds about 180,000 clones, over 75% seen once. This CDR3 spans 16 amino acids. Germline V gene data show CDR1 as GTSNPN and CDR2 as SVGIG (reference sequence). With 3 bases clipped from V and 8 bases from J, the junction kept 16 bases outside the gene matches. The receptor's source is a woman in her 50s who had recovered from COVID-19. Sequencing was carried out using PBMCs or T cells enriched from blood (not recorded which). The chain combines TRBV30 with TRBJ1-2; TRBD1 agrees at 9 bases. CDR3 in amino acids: CAWSPPMGQGLRGYTF. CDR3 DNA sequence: TGTGCCTGGAGCCCTCCTATGGGACAGGGATTGAGGGGCTACACCTTC. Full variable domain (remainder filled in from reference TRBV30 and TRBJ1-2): SQTIHQWPATLVQPVGSPLSLECTVEGTSNPNLYWYRQAAGRGLQLLFYSVGIGQISSEVPQNLSASRPQDRQFILSSKKLLLSDSGFYLCAWSPPMGQGLRGYTFGSGTRLTVV.